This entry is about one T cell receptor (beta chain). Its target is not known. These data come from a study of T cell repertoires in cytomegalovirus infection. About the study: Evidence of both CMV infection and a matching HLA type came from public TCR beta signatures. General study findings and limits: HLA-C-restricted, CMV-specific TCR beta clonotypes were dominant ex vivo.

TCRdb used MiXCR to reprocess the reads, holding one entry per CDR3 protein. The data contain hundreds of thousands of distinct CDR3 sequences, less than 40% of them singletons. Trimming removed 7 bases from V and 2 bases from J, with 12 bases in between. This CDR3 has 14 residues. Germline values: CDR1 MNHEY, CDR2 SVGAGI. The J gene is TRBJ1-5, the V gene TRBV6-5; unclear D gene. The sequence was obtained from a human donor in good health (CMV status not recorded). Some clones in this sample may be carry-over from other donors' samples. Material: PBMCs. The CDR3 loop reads CASKSGRGNQPQHF. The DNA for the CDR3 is TGTGCCAGCAAGTCTGGAAGGGGCAATCAGCCCCAGCATTTT.